These 8 T cell receptor beta chains were all obtained from the same sample, sequenced in a study of blood T cell repertoires in COVID-19. The protocol was immunoSEQ multiplex PCR, while the TCRdb copy is restricted to in-frame clones and leaves out a portion. This sample has about 55,000 clones, with about 88% found just once. Input material: peripheral blood. The origin of the receptors is a man aged 60 to 69 with active COVID-19.

The rearrangement uses TRBV27 and TRBJ2-3, with D tentatively TRBD2 (6 bases). This CDR3 region has 15 residues. Germline V gene lookup returns CDR1 MNHEY and CDR2 SMNVEV (reference sequence). Trimming removed 0 bases from V and 3 bases from J, with 10 bases in between. The CDR3 DNA sequence: TGTGCCAGCAGTTTATCAGTTGGGGGGACAGATACGCAGTATTTT. Its translation: CASSLSVGGTDTQYF.

J is TRBJ2-3 and V is TRBV19, with 9 bases matching TRBD2. CDR3 length equals 14 residues. V shed 7 bases and J 2 bases; nucleotides not matched to a gene: 4. From germline, CDR1 is LNHDA and CDR2 SQIVND (reference sequence). CDR3 bases: TGTGCCAGTAAAGCTAGCGGGAACACAGATACGCAGTATTTT. Its translation is CASKASGNTDTQYF.

V usage is TRBV4-2 and J usage is TRBJ1-2, with a weak D call TRBD1 (6 bases). CDR3 length: 16 amino acids. Germline lookup yields CDR1 LGHNA and CDR2 YNFKEQ. Trimming shortened V by 1 base and J by 6 bases, and 18 bases separated the two germline ends. The CDR3: CASSQAPGASAHGYTF. The CDR3 DNA follows: TGTGCCAGCAGCCAAGCCCCAGGGGCGAGCGCCCATGGCTACACCTTC.

The J gene is TRBJ1-2, the V gene TRBV5-1, with 7 bases identical to TRBD1. The CDR3 loop spans 12 amino acids. V gave up 2 bases and J gave up 7 bases; unmatched junction bases: 2. CDR1 is SGHRS, CDR2 YFSETQ, per germline. The DNA of the CDR3 is TGCGCCAGCAGCTTCACAGGGGTTGGCTACACCTTC. Its protein is CASSFTGVGYTF.

In this sample, this clone turned up a few times. The chain carries TRBV11-2 and TRBJ2-5, with D possibly being TRBD2 (5 bases). The CDR3 extends over 15 amino acids. Germline CDR1 is SGHAT and CDR2 is FQNNGV. Trimming shortened V by 5 bases and J by 2 bases, and 15 bases separated the two germline ends. CDR3 region: CASSRILAGQETQYF. The CDR3 DNA sequence: TGTGCCAGCAGCCGGATCCTAGCCGGACAAGAGACCCAGTACTTC.

The V gene is TRBV1, the J gene TRBJ2-5; TRBD1 reflects the table's D call only, with no check against the DNA. TRBV1 is described as a pseudogene. The CDR3 contains 17 residues. The DNA for the CDR3 is TGCACCAGCAGCTCCGGGACAGGGAGTGGGTACCAAGAGACCCAGTACTTC. Translating gives CTSSSGTGSGYQETQYF.

This sequence joins TRBV2 and TRBJ1-1; 8 positions match TRBD1. The CDR3 extends over 13 amino acids. J lost 9 bases, V lost 6 bases, and 9 bases had no gene match. Germline CDR1 SNHLY, CDR2 FYNNEI. Here the CDR3 DNA reads TGTGCCAGCAGGAAAAATCGACAGGGGAAAGCTTTCTTT. Residues: CASRKNRQGKAFF.

The chain couples TRBV6-1 to TRBJ1-3; D unresolved. Germline V gene lookup returns CDR1 MNHNS and CDR2 SASEGT. Deletions cut 0 bases from V and 4 bases from J, with 13 bases between. This CDR3 has 16 amino acids. The CDR3 spells CASSEAYTGTGNTIYF. The DNA of the CDR3 is TGTGCCAGCAGTGAAGCGTATACCGGTACGGGAAACACCATATATTTT.